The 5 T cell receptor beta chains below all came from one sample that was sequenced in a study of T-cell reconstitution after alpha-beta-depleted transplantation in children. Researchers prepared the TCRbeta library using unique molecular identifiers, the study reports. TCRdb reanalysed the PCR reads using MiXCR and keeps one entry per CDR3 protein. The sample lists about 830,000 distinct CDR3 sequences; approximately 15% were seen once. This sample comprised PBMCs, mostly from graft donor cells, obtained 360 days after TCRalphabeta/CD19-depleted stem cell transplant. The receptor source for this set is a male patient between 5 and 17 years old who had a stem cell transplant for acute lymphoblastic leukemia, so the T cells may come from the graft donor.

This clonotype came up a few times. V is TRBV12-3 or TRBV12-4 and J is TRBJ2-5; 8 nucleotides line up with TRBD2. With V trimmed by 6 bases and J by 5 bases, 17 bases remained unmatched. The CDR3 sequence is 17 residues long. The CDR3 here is CASSSPPQREFRETQYF. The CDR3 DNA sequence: TGTGCCAGCAGCTCCCCACCCCAGCGGGAGTTCCGGGAGACCCAGTACTTC.

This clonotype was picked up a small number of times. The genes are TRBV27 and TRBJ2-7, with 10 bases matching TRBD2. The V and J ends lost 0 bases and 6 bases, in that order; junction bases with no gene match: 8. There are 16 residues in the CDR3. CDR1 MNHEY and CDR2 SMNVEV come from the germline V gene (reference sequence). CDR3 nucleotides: TGTGCCAGCAGTTTATCGACCCTAGCGGGAGTTACCGAGCAGTACTTC. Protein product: CASSLSTLAGVTEQYF.

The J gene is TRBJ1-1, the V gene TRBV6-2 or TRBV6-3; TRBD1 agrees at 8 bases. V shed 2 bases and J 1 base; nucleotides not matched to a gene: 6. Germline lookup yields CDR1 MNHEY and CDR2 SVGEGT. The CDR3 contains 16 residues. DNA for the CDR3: TGTGCCAGCAGTTACCGGCAGGGGGCTGGGAACACTGAAGCTTTCTTT. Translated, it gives CASSYRQGAGNTEAFF.

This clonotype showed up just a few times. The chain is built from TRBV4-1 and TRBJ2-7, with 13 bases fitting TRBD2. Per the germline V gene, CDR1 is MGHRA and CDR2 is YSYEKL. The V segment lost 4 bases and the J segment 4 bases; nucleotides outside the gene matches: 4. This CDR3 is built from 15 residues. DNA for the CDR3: TGCGCCAGCAGCCGGCCGACTAGCGGGAGGTACGAGCAGTACTTC. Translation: CASSRPTSGRYEQYF.

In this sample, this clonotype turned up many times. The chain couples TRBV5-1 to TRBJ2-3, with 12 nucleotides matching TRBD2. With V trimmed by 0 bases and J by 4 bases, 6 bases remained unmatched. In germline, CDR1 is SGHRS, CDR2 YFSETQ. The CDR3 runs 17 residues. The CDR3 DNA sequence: TGCGCCAGCAGCTTGGGGACGACTAGCGGGAGCGCAGATACGCAGTATTTT. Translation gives CASSLGTTSGSADTQYF.